These T cell receptor beta chains were read from a single sample in a study of T-cell memory formation after mild COVID-19. TCRdb reprocessed the 5' RACE reads with MiXCR, giving one entry per CDR3 protein. The sample contains roughly 480,000 distinct CDR3 sequences, nearly 25% of which appear only once. Sequences were obtained from PBMCs or a T cell subset sorted from them (not recorded which). These receptors all come from an adult woman who had mild COVID-19 (a few samples of this study predate the infection). Cell type and time point are not known. The CDR3 runs from the conserved cysteine through the conserved F or W. D genes are given only for firm matches. Only part of the rows carry a size: once, few, many, or a class if the clone is expanded.

D gene	clone size	V gene	J gene	CDR3 DNA	CDR3 protein
NA	few	TRBV7-3	TRBJ2-3	TGTGCCAGCAGCTTCCCCGCTAGCGGCACAGATACGCAGTATTTT	CASSFPASGTDTQYF
TRBD1	few	TRBV30	TRBJ1-1	TGTGCCTGGAGTGTAATGGGCAGGGGGAGGACTGAAGCTTTCTTT	CAWSVMGRGRTEAFF
TRBD2	NA	TRBV10-3	TRBJ2-3	TGTGCCACAACCGGACTAGCGGAAGCAGATACGCAGTATTTT	CATTGLAEADTQYF
NA	NA	TRBV2	TRBJ2-7	TGTGCCAGCAGTGGAGGCAGTTACTACGAGCAGTACTTC	CASSGGSYYEQYF
TRBD2	few	TRBV6-1	TRBJ2-1	TGTGCCAGCAGGGCTAGCGGGACCAATGAGCAGTTCTTC	CASRASGTNEQFF
TRBD2	once	TRBV20-1	TRBJ2-7	TGCAGTGCTAGCACCATAGCGGGAGGAACCTACGAGCAGTACTTC	CSASTIAGGTYEQYF
NA	many	TRBV7-2	TRBJ2-6	TGTGCCAGCATAGGGGGACAAGGCCTAAGGGGGGCCAACGTCCTGACTTTC	CASIGGQGLRGANVLTF
NA	NA	TRBV5-1	TRBJ1-2	TGCGCCAGCAGCCTTGGGGTTGACAGATTCGACTATGGCTACACCTTC	CASSLGVDRFDYGYTF
NA	few	TRBV6-5	TRBJ1-1	TGTGCCAGCAGTTACTTGGGGGGTCCGGTTACTGAAGCTTTCTTT	CASSYLGGPVTEAFF
TRBD2	few	TRBV30	TRBJ2-2	TGTGCCTGGATGAGGCGGGGGACCGGGGAGCTGTTTTTT	CAWMRRGTGELFF
TRBD2	NA	TRBV7-8	TRBJ2-3	TGTGCCAGCAGCGATCTACTAGCGGGAGGGCCGGGAGCGAATACGCAGTATTTT	CASSDLLAGGPGANTQYF
TRBD2	NA	TRBV5-4	TRBJ2-5	TGTGCCAGCAGGCTTGGGAGCGGGGGGTTCCCGGAGACCCAGTACTTC	CASRLGSGGFPETQYF
NA	NA	TRBV7-8	TRBJ1-3	TGTGCCAGCAGCTCCTCTTCCCTGGGTGGAAACACCATATATTTT	CASSSSSLGGNTIYF
NA	NA	TRBV11-3	TRBJ2-1	TGTGCCAGCAGCTTAGGCCCGGGGGACAATGAGCAGTTCTTC	CASSLGPGDNEQFF
NA	few	TRBV20-1	TRBJ2-5	TGCAGTGCTAGAGATCAGTGGCACCCACACGCGGGAGAGACCCAGTACTTC	CSARDQWHPHAGETQYF
NA	few	TRBV7-9	TRBJ2-1	TGTGCCAGCAGCTCGAGAAGGGGGACCGAGTTCTTC	CASSSRRGTEFF
NA	NA	TRBV5-4	TRBJ1-4	TGTGCCAGCAGCTTGGCCGGGGGGGCTTCGGAAAAACTGTTTTTT	CASSLAGGASEKLFF
NA	NA	TRBV5-5	TRBJ1-1	TGTGCCAGCAGCCATCGTTTACAGGAGTTGAACACTGAAGCTTTCTTT	CASSHRLQELNTEAFF
TRBD2	NA	TRBV5-4	TRBJ2-5	TGTGCCAGCAGCTGGACTAGCGGGAGAGGGACCCAGTACTTC	CASSWTSGRGTQYF
NA	NA	TRBV20-1	TRBJ2-3	TGCAGTGCCTTCTATGGGGGTACGGATACGCAGTATTTT	CSAFYGGTDTQYF
TRBD2	NA	TRBV6-6	TRBJ2-2	TGTGCCAGCAGTCCACTGGCGGGGGGGGACACCGGGGAGCTGTTTTTT	CASSPLAGGDTGELFF
TRBD2	NA	TRBV12-3/TRBV12-4	TRBJ2-7	TGTGCCAGCAGGTCTAGCGGGAGATCCTACGAGCAGTACTTC	CASRSSGRSYEQYF
TRBD1	NA	TRBV20-1	TRBJ2-7	TGCAGTGGCGTCAGTAGGACAGGACCCTCCTACGAGCAGTACTTC	CSGVSRTGPSYEQYF
TRBD1	NA	TRBV7-3	TRBJ2-3	TGTGCCAGCAGCTGGGGACAGGGGGTAGATACGCAGTATTTT	CASSWGQGVDTQYF
NA	few	TRBV12-3/TRBV12-4	TRBJ2-3	TGTGCCAGCAGCCACAGGGTTACAGATACGCAGTATTTT	CASSHRVTDTQYF
NA	NA	TRBV2	TRBJ2-7	TGTGCCAGCAACCTCAAACCTCCCGTTACGGAGCAGTACTTC	CASNLKPPVTEQYF
TRBD1	few	TRBV15	TRBJ1-1	TGTGCCACCAGCCTACCGACAGGGGGTTCGACTTTCTTT	CATSLPTGGSTFF
NA	NA	TRBV4-2	TRBJ1-4	TGTGCCAGCAGCCAAGAGGGAGACAGGACTAATGAAAAACTGTTTTTT	CASSQEGDRTNEKLFF
TRBD2	NA	TRBV20-1	TRBJ2-3	TGCAGTGCTCCTACTAGCGGGAGTGCAGATACGCAGTATTTT	CSAPTSGSADTQYF
NA	few	TRBV29-1	TRBJ2-7	TGCAGCGTTGGTACATCCTCCTCCTACGAGCAGTACTTC	CSVGTSSSYEQYF
TRBD1	NA	TRBV14	TRBJ1-1	TGTGCCAGCAGGGGACAGGGCCGGGAGGACACTGAAGCTTTCTTT	CASRGQGREDTEAFF
NA	NA	TRBV7-2	TRBJ1-1	TGTGCCAGCAGCCTCCGACGGGGATTAAGGAACACTGAAGCTTTCTTT	CASSLRRGLRNTEAFF
NA	few	TRBV20-1	TRBJ2-3	TGCAGTGCTAGAAAGCGGACCTTCACAGATACGCAGTATTTT	CSARKRTFTDTQYF